The rows below give T cell receptor beta chains drawn from one sample of a study of blood T cell repertoires in COVID-19. Using immunoSEQ multiplex PCR, the repertoire was profiled, and TCRdb retains in-frame clones only, with some absent. The sample yields 150,000 to 200,000 clones, roughly 82% seen once. Sequenced: peripheral blood. The receptors stem from an older woman with acute or convalescent COVID-19. The CDR3 runs from the conserved cysteine through the conserved F or W. A D gene is named only where the DNA matches it firmly. Only part of the rows carry a size: once, few, many, or a class if the clone is expanded.

clone size	V gene	D gene	CDR3 length	J gene	CDR3 protein	CDR3 DNA
NA	TRBV19	TRBD1	20	TRBJ1-5	CASSQYSIGQDTSSNQPQHF	TGTGCCAGTAGTCAGTATTCGATTGGACAGGATACGAGTAGCAATCAGCCCCAGCATTTT
NA	TRBV5-1	TRBD2	16	TRBJ2-3	CASSLKLAGKTDTQYF	TGCGCCAGCAGCTTAAAACTAGCGGGGAAGACAGATACGCAGTATTTT
NA	TRBV6-2/TRBV6-3	NA	16	TRBJ2-7	CASSQLGGTQVYEQYF	TGTGCCAGCAGTCAACTTGGGGGGACGCAGGTCTACGAGCAGTACTTC
NA	TRBV10-3	NA	15	TRBJ2-2	CAISEPAGSTGELFF	TGTGCCATCAGTGAGCCGGCGGGTTCTACCGGGGAGCTGTTTTTT
NA	TRBV2	NA	11	TRBJ1-2	CARDTNYGYTF	TGTGCCAGGGACACTAACTATGGCTACACCTTC
NA	TRBV28	TRBD1	17	TRBJ1-5	CASSLGRGGGSNQPQHF	TGTGCCAGCAGTTTGGGGAGAGGGGGCGGTAGCAATCAGCCCCAGCATTTT
few	TRBV7-2	NA	17	TRBJ2-6	CASSSSLRVSGANVLTF	TGTGCCAGCAGCTCATCTTTGAGGGTGTCTGGGGCCAACGTCCTGACTTTC
NA	TRBV2	TRBD1	12	TRBJ2-1	CASRGQGAEQFF	TGTGCCAGCAGGGGACAGGGGGCTGAGCAGTTCTTC
NA	TRBV19	NA	13	TRBJ1-2	CASTYGQPYGYTF	TGTGCCAGTACCTACGGACAGCCCTATGGCTACACCTTC
NA	TRBV25-1	TRBD1	15	TRBJ1-2	CASSEWGTGVSGYTF	TGTGCCAGCAGTGAATGGGGGACAGGGGTTTCTGGCTACACCTTC
NA	TRBV20-1	NA	14	TRBJ2-1	CSASGWESYNEQFF	TGCAGTGCTAGTGGGTGGGAGTCCTACAATGAGCAGTTCTTC
NA	TRBV7-2	TRBD1	15	TRBJ2-1	CASSIPPAGGNEQFF	TGTGCCAGCAGCATCCCCCCGGCAGGGGGTAATGAGCAGTTCTTC
NA	TRBV5-1	TRBD2	16	TRBJ2-1	CASSLALAGGGNEQFF	TGCGCCAGCAGCTTGGCCCTAGCGGGGGGAGGTAATGAGCAGTTCTTC
NA	TRBV9	TRBD2	16	TRBJ2-3	CASSASGGTSTDTQYF	TGTGCCAGCAGCGCTAGCGGAGGAACTAGCACAGATACGCAGTATTTT
once	TRBV5-1	TRBD1	14	TRBJ1-6	CASRPRDRNSPLHF	TGCGCCAGCAGACCGCGGGACAGAAATTCACCCCTCCACTTT
NA	TRBV28	NA	15	TRBJ1-4	CASSLRQGGGEKLFF	TGTGCCAGCAGTTTAAGGCAGGGAGGGGGTGAAAAACTGTTTTTT
NA	TRBV2	TRBD2	16	TRBJ2-3	CASSLQRGGLVDTQYF	TGTGCCAGCAGTTTACAGCGGGGGGGCCTGGTGGATACGCAGTATTTT
NA	TRBV21-1	NA	17	TRBJ2-2	CASSKWEAGSGTGELFF	TGTGCCAGCAGCAAATGGGAGGCAGGGAGCGGCACCGGGGAGCTGTTTTTT
NA	TRBV27	TRBD1	18	TRBJ1-6	CASSQTGQGVSYNSPLHF	TGTGCCAGCAGTCAGACGGGACAGGGGGTCTCCTATAATTCACCCCTCCACTTT
NA	TRBV11-2	TRBD2	14	TRBJ2-5	CASSLSGAGETQYF	TGTGCCAGCAGCCTGAGCGGGGCCGGGGAGACCCAGTACTTC
NA	TRBV23-1	TRBD2	17	TRBJ2-1	CASSPPCAGGFHNEQFF	TGCGCCAGCAGTCCTCCCTGCGCGGGAGGATTCCACAATGAGCAGTTCTTC
NA	TRBV25-1	NA	14	TRBJ2-3	CASSDRFGTDTQYF	TGTGCCAGCAGTGACAGGTTCGGTACAGATACGCAGTATTTT
NA	TRBV24-1	TRBD2	18	TRBJ2-3	CATSDFGTSGGNTDTQYF	TGTGCCACCAGTGATTTCGGGACTAGCGGGGGGAACACAGATACGCAGTATTTT
NA	TRBV19	NA	14	TRBJ2-7	CASSITPSSYEQYF	TGTGCCAGTAGTATCACGCCGAGCTCCTACGAGCAGTACTTC
NA	TRBV6-5	TRBD1	16	TRBJ1-3	CASSLFGQDSGNTIYF	TGTGCCAGCAGTTTATTCGGACAGGATTCTGGAAACACCATATATTTT
NA	TRBV7-2	NA	13	TRBJ2-5	CASRGNGIETQYF	TGTGCCAGCAGGGGAAACGGGATAGAGACCCAGTACTTC
NA	TRBV15	NA	14	TRBJ2-1	CATSTGLVYNEQFF	TGTGCCACCAGCACCGGTTTAGTTTACAATGAGCAGTTCTTC
once	TRBV7-2	NA	15	TRBJ1-1	CASSRDRYRNTEAFF	TGTGCCAGCAGCCGCGACAGGTACCGGAACACTGAAGCTTTCTTT
NA	TRBV6-5	NA	16	TRBJ2-1	CASSSPSSGFEIEQFF	TGTGCCAGCAGTTCTCCAAGTTCAGGGTTTGAGATTGAGCAGTTCTTC
once	TRBV19	NA	13	TRBJ2-7	CASSIRTTYEQYF	TGTGCCAGTAGTATAAGGACTACCTACGAGCAGTACTTC
NA	TRBV27	TRBD1	13	TRBJ1-2	CASSLRQGYGYTF	TGTGCCAGCAGTTTAAGACAGGGCTATGGCTACACCTTC
NA	TRBV5-4	NA	16	TRBJ1-1	CASSTPWGHSNTEAFF	TGTGCCAGCAGCACCCCTTGGGGACACTCAAACACTGAAGCTTTCTTT
few	TRBV6-2/TRBV6-3	TRBD2	15	TRBJ2-3	CASSSRGLAEDTQYF	TGTGCCAGCAGTTCTCGGGGACTAGCGGAAGATACGCAGTATTTT
few	TRBV18	TRBD2	14	TRBJ2-7	CASSPSEGGYEQYF	TGTGCCAGCTCACCAAGCGAGGGAGGGTACGAGCAGTACTTC
few	TRBV6-5	TRBD1	14	TRBJ1-2	CASSRRQGLDGYTF	TGTGCCAGCAGTCGTCGACAGGGGTTGGATGGCTACACCTTC
NA	TRBV18	NA	15	TRBJ1-1	CASSPPGRGNTEAFF	TGTGCCAGCTCACCACCAGGGAGAGGGAACACTGAAGCTTTCTTT
NA	TRBV15	NA	13	TRBJ2-2	CATSRDPTAGLFF	TGTGCCACCAGCAGAGATCCCACCGCGGGGCTGTTTTTT
NA	TRBV7-3	TRBD1	13	TRBJ1-1	CASSLNRGTEAFF	TGTGCCAGCAGCTTAAACAGGGGGACTGAAGCTTTCTTT
NA	TRBV4-2	TRBD2	17	TRBJ2-1	CASSQAGGGGANNEQFF	TGTGCCAGCAGCCAAGCCGGGGGCGGGGGGGCCAATAATGAGCAGTTCTTC